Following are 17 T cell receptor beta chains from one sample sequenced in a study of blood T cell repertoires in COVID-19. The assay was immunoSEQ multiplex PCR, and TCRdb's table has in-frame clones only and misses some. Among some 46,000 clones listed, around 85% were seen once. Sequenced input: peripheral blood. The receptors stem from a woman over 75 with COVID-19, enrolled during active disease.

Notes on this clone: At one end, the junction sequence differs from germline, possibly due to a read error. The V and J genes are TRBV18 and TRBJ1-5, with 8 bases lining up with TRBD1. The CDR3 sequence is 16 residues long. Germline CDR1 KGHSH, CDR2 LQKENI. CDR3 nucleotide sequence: TGTGCCAGCTCACCCGGACAGGGACTTAGCTATCAGCCCCAGCATTTT. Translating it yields CASSPGQGLSYQPQHF.

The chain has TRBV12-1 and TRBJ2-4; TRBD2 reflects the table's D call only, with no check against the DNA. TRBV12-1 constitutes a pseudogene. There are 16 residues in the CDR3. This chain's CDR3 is CASSFPLRGTKNIQYF. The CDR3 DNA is TGTGCCAGCAGCTTCCCTCTACGGGGAACCAAAAACATTCAGTACTTC.

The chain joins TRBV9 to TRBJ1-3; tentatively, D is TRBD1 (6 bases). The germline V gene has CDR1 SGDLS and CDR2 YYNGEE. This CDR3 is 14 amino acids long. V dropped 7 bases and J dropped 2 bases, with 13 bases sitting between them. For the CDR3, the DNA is TGTGCCAGCGATTCAGGGACAACTGGAAACACCATATATTTT. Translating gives CASDSGTTGNTIYF.

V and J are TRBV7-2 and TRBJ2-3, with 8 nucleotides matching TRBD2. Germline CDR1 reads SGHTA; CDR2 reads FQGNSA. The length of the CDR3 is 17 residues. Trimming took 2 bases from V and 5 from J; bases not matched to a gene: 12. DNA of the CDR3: TGTGCCAGCAGCTTAAACGGGGGGGCCTTAGGTGGAGATACGCAGTATTTT. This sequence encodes CASSLNGGALGGDTQYF.

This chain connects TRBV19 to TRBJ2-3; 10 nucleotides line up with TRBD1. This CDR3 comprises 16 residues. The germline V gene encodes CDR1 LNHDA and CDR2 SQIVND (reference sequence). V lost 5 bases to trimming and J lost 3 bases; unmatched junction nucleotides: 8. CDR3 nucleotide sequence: TGTGCCAGTAGTTGGGAAAGGACAGGGGGTACAGATACGCAGTATTTT. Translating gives CASSWERTGGTDTQYF.

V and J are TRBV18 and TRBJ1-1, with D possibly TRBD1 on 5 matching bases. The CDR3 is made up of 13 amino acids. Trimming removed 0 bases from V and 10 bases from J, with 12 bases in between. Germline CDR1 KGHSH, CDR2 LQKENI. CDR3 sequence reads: CASSPPDLRGAFF. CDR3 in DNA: TGTGCCAGCTCACCACCGGACCTAAGGGGAGCTTTCTTT.

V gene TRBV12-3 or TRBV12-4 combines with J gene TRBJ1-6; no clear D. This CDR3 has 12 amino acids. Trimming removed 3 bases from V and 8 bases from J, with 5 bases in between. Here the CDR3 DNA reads TGTGCCAGCAGTTTCTCCTATTCACCCCTCCACTTT. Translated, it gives CASSFSYSPLHF.

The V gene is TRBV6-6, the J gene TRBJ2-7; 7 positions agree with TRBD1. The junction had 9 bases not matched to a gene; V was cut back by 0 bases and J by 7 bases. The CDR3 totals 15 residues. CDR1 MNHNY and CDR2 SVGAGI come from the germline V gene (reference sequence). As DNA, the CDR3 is TGTGCCAGCAGTTACTCTGAGGGGGCGAAGGGAGAGCAGTACTTC. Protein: CASSYSEGAKGEQYF.

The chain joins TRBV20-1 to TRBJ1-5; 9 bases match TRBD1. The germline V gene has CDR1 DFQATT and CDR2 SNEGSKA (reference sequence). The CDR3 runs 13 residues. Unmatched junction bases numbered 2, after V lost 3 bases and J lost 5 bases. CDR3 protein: CSASTGGDQPQHF. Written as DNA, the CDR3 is TGCAGTGCTAGTACAGGGGGCGATCAGCCCCAGCATTTT.

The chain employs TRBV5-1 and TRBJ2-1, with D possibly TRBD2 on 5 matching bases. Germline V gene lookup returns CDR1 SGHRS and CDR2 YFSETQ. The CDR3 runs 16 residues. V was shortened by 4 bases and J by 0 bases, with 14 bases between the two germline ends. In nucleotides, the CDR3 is TGCGCCAGCAGCCTGGTTGGGGAGAGCTCCTACAATGAGCAGTTCTTC. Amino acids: CASSLVGESSYNEQFF.

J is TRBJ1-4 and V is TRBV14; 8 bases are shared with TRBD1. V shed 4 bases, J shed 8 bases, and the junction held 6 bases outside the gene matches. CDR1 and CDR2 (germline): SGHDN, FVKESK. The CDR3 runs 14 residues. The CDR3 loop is CASSLRQGNEKLFF. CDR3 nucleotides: TGTGCCAGCAGCCTCCGACAGGGGAACGAAAAACTGTTTTTT. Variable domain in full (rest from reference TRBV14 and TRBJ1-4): EAGVTQFPSHSVIEKGQTVTLRCDPISGHDNLYWYRRVMGKEIKFLLHFVKESKQDESGMPNNRFLAERTGGTYSTLKVQPAELEDSGVYFCASSLRQGNEKLFFGSGTQLSVL.

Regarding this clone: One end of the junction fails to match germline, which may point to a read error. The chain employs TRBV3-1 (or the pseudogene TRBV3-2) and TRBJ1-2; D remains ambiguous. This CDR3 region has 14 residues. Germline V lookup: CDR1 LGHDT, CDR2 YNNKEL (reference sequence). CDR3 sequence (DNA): TGTGCCAGCAGCCAAGACATGGTGTACTATGGCTATACCTTC. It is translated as CASSQDMVYYGYTF.

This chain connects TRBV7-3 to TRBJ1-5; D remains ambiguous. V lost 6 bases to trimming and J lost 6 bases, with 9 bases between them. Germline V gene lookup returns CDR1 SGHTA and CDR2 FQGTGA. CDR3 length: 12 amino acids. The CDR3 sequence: CASRFGGQPQHF. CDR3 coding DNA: TGTGCCAGCAGGTTCGGAGGTCAGCCCCAGCATTTT. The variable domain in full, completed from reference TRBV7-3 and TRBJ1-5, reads GAGVSQTPSNKVTEKGKYVELRCDPISGHTALYWYRQSLGQGPEFLIYFQGTGAADDSGLPNDRFFAVRPEGSVSTLKIQRTERGDSAVYLCASRFGGQPQHFGDGTRLSIL.

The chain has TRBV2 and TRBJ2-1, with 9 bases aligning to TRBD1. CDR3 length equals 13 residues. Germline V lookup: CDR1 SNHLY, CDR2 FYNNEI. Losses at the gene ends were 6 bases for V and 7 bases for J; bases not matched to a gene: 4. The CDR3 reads CASRGTGSNEQFF. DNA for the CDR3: TGTGCCAGCAGGGGGACAGGGTCGAATGAGCAGTTCTTC.

The CDR3 sequence: CASSPFPGKILREQYF. The CDR3 DNA reads as TGTGCCAGCAGCCCCTTTCCAGGGAAGATTCTACGGGAGCAGTACTTC. The genes are TRBV14 and TRBJ2-7; possible D gene TRBD1, 5 bases. The CDR3 sequence is 16 residues long. Germline V CDR1 and CDR2: SGHDN, FVKESK. V shed 4 bases and J shed 7 bases, with 23 bases lying between them.

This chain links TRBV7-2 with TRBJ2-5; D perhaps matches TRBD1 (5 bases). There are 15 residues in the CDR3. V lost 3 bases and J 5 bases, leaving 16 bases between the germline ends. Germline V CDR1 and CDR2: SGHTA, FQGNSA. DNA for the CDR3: TGTGCCAGCAGCTTTTACTTAGGGGTGCGGGAGACCCAGTACTTC. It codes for CASSFYLGVRETQYF.

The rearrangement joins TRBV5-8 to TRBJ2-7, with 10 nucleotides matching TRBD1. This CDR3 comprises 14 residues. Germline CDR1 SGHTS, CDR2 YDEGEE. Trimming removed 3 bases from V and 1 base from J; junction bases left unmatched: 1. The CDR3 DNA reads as TGTGCCAGCAGCTCGGGACAGGGGTCCTACGAGCAGTACTTC. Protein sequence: CASSSGQGSYEQYF.